Listed below are T cell receptor beta chains from one sample, sequenced in a study of blood T cells in healthy people across ages. TCRdb processed the 5' RACE reads anew with MiXCR; each CDR3 protein has one entry. The sample holds about 1,500,000 distinct CDR3 sequences, around two fifths seen once. Sequencing was carried out using blood. The receptor source for this set is a young woman in good health. Each CDR3 is given with its conserved first and last residue. A D gene is named only where the DNA matches it firmly. Part of the rows lack a size; the others show once, few, many or a class for expanded clones.

V	D	size	J	CDR3	DNA
TRBV2	NA	few	TRBJ2-3	CASKQGGQSTDTQYF	TGTGCCAGCAAGCAGGGGGGACAGAGCACAGATACGCAGTATTTT
TRBV6-1	TRBD1	NA	TRBJ2-3	CASSETGGLTDTQYF	TGTGCCAGCAGTGAAACAGGGGGACTCACAGATACGCAGTATTTT
TRBV5-1	TRBD2	NA	TRBJ2-3	CASSPGGAPNTDTQYF	TGCGCCAGCAGCCCCGGGGGGGCCCCGAACACAGATACGCAGTATTTT
TRBV6-2/TRBV6-3	TRBD2	NA	TRBJ2-7	CASRTGRGGLDEQYF	TGTGCCAGCAGAACCGGGCGGGGGGGCCTCGACGAGCAGTACTTC
TRBV11-2	NA	NA	TRBJ2-1	CASSFWSTDYNEQFF	TGTGCCAGCAGCTTCTGGTCGACAGACTACAATGAGCAGTTCTTC
TRBV7-9	NA	NA	TRBJ1-2	CASPYPEGPLYGYTF	TGTGCCAGCCCCTACCCGGAAGGGCCCCTCTATGGCTACACCTTC
TRBV5-1	TRBD2	few	TRBJ2-1	CASSRALAGTYNEQFF	TGCGCCAGCAGCAGGGCTCTAGCGGGAACGTACAATGAGCAGTTCTTC
TRBV6-5	NA	NA	TRBJ2-5	CASARDSGSPSKQYF	TGTGCCAGCGCCCGGGACTCCGGATCACCTTCAAAGCAGTACTTC
TRBV12-3/TRBV12-4	NA	once	TRBJ1-2	CASRAGAQANYGYTF	TGTGCCAGCAGAGCCGGGGCGCAGGCGAACTATGGCTACACCTTC
TRBV4-1	NA	NA	TRBJ1-3	CASSQLGALAGNTIYF	TGCGCCAGCAGCCAACTGGGGGCTTTAGCTGGAAACACCATATATTTT
TRBV3-1	TRBD2	few	TRBJ2-1	CASSQDLPSGRKEDEQFF	TGTGCCAGCAGCCAAGATCTGCCTAGCGGGAGAAAAGAGGATGAGCAGTTCTTC
TRBV5-8	NA	NA	TRBJ2-1	CASTPGMLGVVNEQFF	TGTGCCAGCACCCCCGGGATGTTGGGGGTGGTCAATGAGCAGTTCTTC
TRBV15	NA	once	TRBJ2-2	CATSREPRGELFF	TGTGCCACCAGCAGAGAGCCCCGAGGGGAGCTGTTTTTT
TRBV29-1	TRBD1	NA	TRBJ2-2	CSRDRGFTGELFF	TGCAGCAGGGACAGGGGGTTCACCGGGGAGCTGTTTTTT
TRBV4-1	TRBD2	few	TRBJ2-7	CASSHVLAGEPQTSSYEQYF	TGCGCCAGCAGCCACGTGCTAGCGGGGGAACCACAAACCTCCTCCTACGAGCAGTACTTC
TRBV7-9	NA	NA	TRBJ1-1	CASSPSGYANTEAFF	TGTGCCAGCAGCCCTTCCGGGTACGCGAACACTGAAGCTTTCTTT
TRBV25-1	TRBD1	NA	TRBJ1-2	CASSFDDRALGYTF	TGTGCCAGCAGTTTCGACGACAGGGCGTTAGGCTACACCTTC
TRBV27	TRBD1	once	TRBJ1-2	CASSPGQLPNYGYTF	TGTGCCAGCAGTCCGGGACAGCTCCCCAACTATGGCTACACCTTC
TRBV28	NA	NA	TRBJ2-7	CASSLRTALSYEQYF	TGTGCCAGCAGTTTAAGGACAGCCCTCTCCTACGAGCAGTACTTC
TRBV7-9	NA	NA	TRBJ1-1	CASRIFSGAATEAFF	TGTGCCAGCAGGATTTTTTCCGGGGCGGCCACTGAAGCTTTCTTT
TRBV28	TRBD1	few	TRBJ2-6	CASRRQGRRSGANVLTF	TGTGCCAGCAGGCGACAGGGTAGGAGGTCTGGGGCCAACGTCCTGACTTTC
TRBV6-5	TRBD1	few	TRBJ1-2	CASTTDRGYGYTF	TGTGCCAGCACCACGGACAGGGGGTATGGCTACACCTTC
TRBV4-1	NA	many	TRBJ2-5	CASSQGLVETQYF	TGCGCCAGCAGCCAAGGACTAGTTGAGACCCAGTACTTC
TRBV4-1	TRBD1	many	TRBJ1-2	CASSQGSGQGYGYTF	TGCGCCAGCAGCCAAGGGTCGGGACAGGGGTATGGCTACACCTTC
TRBV6-5	TRBD2	NA	TRBJ2-1	CASRSSGRLHEQFF	TGTGCCAGCAGATCTAGCGGGAGGTTACATGAGCAGTTCTTC
TRBV20-1	NA	NA	TRBJ2-7	CSASPDGLTTQQYF	TGCAGTGCTTCTCCTGACGGGTTAACTACGCAGCAGTACTTC
TRBV20-1	TRBD2	few	TRBJ2-3	CSAHSLGGGAGGTQYF	TGCAGTGCCCACTCTCTTGGCGGGGGGGCAGGTGGTACGCAGTATTTT
TRBV20-1	TRBD2	NA	TRBJ2-1	CSARGQLAGERYNEQFF	TGCAGTGCTAGAGGGCAGCTAGCGGGAGAAAGGTACAATGAGCAGTTCTTC
TRBV6-5	NA	many	TRBJ1-2	CASSYGGGGYTF	TGTGCCAGCAGTTATGGGGGTGGTGGCTACACCTTC
TRBV4-2	TRBD2	few	TRBJ2-1	CASSQGGLAEYNEQFF	TGTGCCAGCAGCCAAGGGGGACTAGCGGAATACAATGAGCAGTTCTTC
TRBV20-1	TRBD1	NA	TRBJ1-2	CSAGGPPGQAKGNGGYTF	TGCAGTGCTGGGGGTCCTCCGGGACAGGCCAAGGGGAACGGTGGCTACACCTTC
TRBV6-5	TRBD2	few	TRBJ2-1	CASSWLTSGRVFNNEQFF	TGTGCCAGCAGTTGGTTGACTAGCGGGAGAGTTTTTAACAATGAGCAGTTCTTC
TRBV6-5	TRBD2	NA	TRBJ2-7	CATGLAGLRDEQYF	TGTGCCACCGGACTAGCGGGGCTAAGGGATGAGCAGTACTTC
TRBV29-1	NA	NA	TRBJ2-3	CSITNTDTQYF	TGCAGCATAACAAACACGGATACGCAGTATTTT
TRBV4-1	NA	NA	TRBJ1-5	CASSLTTGAYSNQPQHF	TGCGCCAGCAGCCTGACGACGGGGGCCTATAGCAATCAGCCCCAGCATTTT
TRBV12-3/TRBV12-4	NA	NA	TRBJ1-5	CASSSYTGTQPQHF	TGTGCCAGCAGTTCGTATACAGGGACTCAGCCCCAGCATTTT
TRBV20-1	NA	NA	TRBJ1-2	CSAREEETGVPSGDGYTF	TGCAGTGCTAGAGAGGAAGAAACAGGAGTACCGAGTGGTGATGGCTACACCTTC
TRBV24-1	NA	NA	TRBJ1-5	CATSDPTGYQPQHF	TGTGCCACCAGTGACCCGACAGGCTATCAGCCCCAGCATTTT
TRBV4-1	TRBD1	NA	TRBJ2-7	CASSYDRANEQYF	TGCGCCAGCAGCTACGACAGGGCCAACGAGCAGTACTTC
TRBV20-1	NA	NA	TRBJ2-1	CSARADPSCNEQFF	TGCAGTGCAAGGGCCGACCCCTCCTGCAATGAGCAGTTCTTC
TRBV7-9	NA	NA	TRBJ1-6	CASRAVVGDYNSPLHF	TGTGCCAGCAGAGCAGTGGTGGGAGACTATAATTCACCCCTCCACTTT
TRBV6-1	TRBD2	NA	TRBJ2-7	CASTSRGGELYEQYF	TGTGCCAGCACCTCTCGGGGGGGGGAATTGTACGAGCAGTACTTC
TRBV6-1	NA	NA	TRBJ1-2	CASSLPDGHYTF	TGTGCCAGCAGTCTCCCGGACGGGCACTACACCTTC
TRBV11-1	NA	NA	TRBJ1-1	CASSPFWGSSPEAFF	TGTGCCAGCAGCCCCTTTTGGGGGTCTAGCCCTGAAGCTTTCTTT
TRBV7-8	TRBD1	NA	TRBJ2-7	CASSSGDRGPYEQYF	TGTGCCAGCAGCTCAGGGGACAGGGGGCCCTACGAGCAGTACTTC
TRBV20-1	TRBD2	NA	TRBJ2-7	CSARGKEWTSDHHEQYF	TGCAGTGCTAGAGGCAAGGAATGGACTAGCGATCACCACGAGCAGTACTTC
TRBV4-1	NA	NA	TRBJ2-7	CASSQVPGEYEQYF	TGCGCCAGCAGCCAAGTCCCGGGGGAGTACGAGCAGTACTTC
TRBV25-1	NA	NA	TRBJ1-1	CASSLSQGFATFF	TGTGCCAGCAGTTTATCCCAGGGGTTCGCGACTTTCTTT
TRBV24-1	TRBD2	NA	TRBJ2-1	CATSAPGGGKNNEQFF	TGTGCCACCAGTGCCCCTGGGGGGGGGAAGAACAATGAGCAGTTCTTC
TRBV2	NA	once	TRBJ2-1	CASRPKGTASYNEQFF	TGTGCCAGCCGTCCGAAGGGGACGGCATCCTACAATGAGCAGTTCTTC
TRBV30	TRBD1	NA	TRBJ2-7	CAWNRDSFSYEQYF	TGTGCCTGGAACCGGGACAGCTTCTCCTACGAGCAGTACTTC
TRBV20-1	NA	NA	TRBJ2-1	CSARDLTGENYNEQFF	TGCAGTGCTAGAGATTTAACGGGGGAAAACTACAATGAGCAGTTCTTC